A single sample is the source of the 21 T cell receptor beta chains below, sequenced in a study of CD8+CD57+ T cells in acquired aplastic anemia (dated by TCRdb to the late 2010s). Patients chosen for sequencing had shown expansion of CD8+CD57+ cells by flow cytometry. Sequencing took place on an Illumina HiSeq 2000. Genomic DNA served as template for TCR beta VDJ combination and CDR3 sequence profiling. TCRdb reanalyzed the raw reads on its own, using fastp at Q25 for trimming and MiXCR for clone calling, and kept in-frame beta chains. Under each unique CDR3 protein, matching rows form one entry showing the most common genes and DNA. For this sample there are approximately 150,000 distinct CDR3 sequences; around 48% appear just once. The ten most abundant clones make up 1.1% of the sample. The sequenced sample was sorted CD4+, CD8+, or CD8+CD57+ T cells (not recorded which) from PBMCs. The receptors shown here come from a human donor with aplastic anemia.

V is TRBV5-1 and J is TRBJ2-5, with D perhaps matching TRBD1 (5 bases). CDR3 length: 14 residues. Trimming cost V 6 bases and J 4 bases, with 16 bases left between them. Germline V CDR1 and CDR2: SGHRS, YFSETQ. The CDR3 sequence is CASTAWIGAETQYF. Here the CDR3 DNA reads TGCGCCAGCACCGCTTGGATAGGGGCAGAGACCCAGTACTTC.

The chain recombines TRBV20-1 with TRBJ2-7; no definite D call. The CDR3 contains 12 residues. Trimming shortened V by 6 bases and J by 9 bases, and 18 bases separated the two germline ends. Looked up from germline, CDR1 is DFQATT and CDR2 is SNEGSKA (reference sequence). This CDR3 is CSASPTNFVQYF. In DNA, the CDR3 is TGCAGTGCGAGTCCCACTAATTTCGTGCAGTACTTC.

The V gene is TRBV2, the J gene TRBJ1-5; D unclear. This CDR3 spans 13 amino acids. Between the trimmed V and J ends, which lost 9 bases and 0 bases, there was a span of 9 bases. Germline V lookup: CDR1 SNHLY, CDR2 FYNNEI. CDR3 nucleotide sequence: TGTGCCAGTGGTGAGGTTAGCAATCAGCCCCAGCATTTT. Encoded protein: CASGEVSNQPQHF.

This clonotype was seen ten or more times. This chain connects TRBV18 to TRBJ1-1; no clear D gene. The CDR3 sequence is 12 residues long. In germline, CDR1 is KGHSH, CDR2 LQKENI. V was trimmed by 3 bases and J by 4 bases, leaving 6 bases between them. CDR3 bases: TGTGCCAGCTCACCGTCACGCACTGAAGCTTTCTTT. Translation gives CASSPSRTEAFF.

This clonotype was detected many times. This sequence joins TRBV6-1 and TRBJ1-1; D call uncertain. The germline CDR1 and CDR2 sequences are MNHNS and SASEGT. The germline V and J ends were trimmed by 4 bases and 6 bases, with 21 bases remaining between them. The CDR3 extends over 16 amino acids. In DNA form, the CDR3 reads TGTGCCAGCAGTGGGGTTGGATTGATCGTTTCCGCTGAAGCTTTCTTT. This codes for CASSGVGLIVSAEAFF.

About this clonotype: The conserved closing phenylalanine or tryptophan is absent in this CDR3, likely reflecting a read error. The chain recombines TRBV29-1 with TRBJ2-5; 7 bases line up with TRBD2. This CDR3 spans 12 amino acids. V was pared by 7 bases and J by 4 bases, with 6 bases of the junction left unmatched. Germline loops: CDR1 SQVTM, CDR2 ANQGSEA. DNA of the CDR3: TGCAGCGCTTGGGGGAGGGCAGAGACCCAGTACTCC. This codes for CSAWGRAETQYS.

Many counts were recorded for this clonotype. The V gene is TRBV20-1, the J gene TRBJ2-3, with D perhaps assigned TRBD1 or TRBD2 (5 bases each). This CDR3 is built from 13 residues. V was shortened by 5 bases and J by 1 base, with 10 bases between the two germline ends. Germline loops: CDR1 DFQATT, CDR2 SNEGSKA (reference sequence). In DNA, the CDR3 is TGCAGTGCTGAGGGACCGCGCACAGATACGCAGTATTTT. Translation gives CSAEGPRTDTQYF.

V usage is TRBV2 and J usage is TRBJ2-4; TRBD1 matches 9 bases. The V segment lost 3 bases and the J segment 0 bases; nucleotides outside the gene matches: 9. Per germline, CDR1 SNHLY and CDR2 FYNNEI. This CDR3 comprises 18 residues. CDR3 sequence (DNA): TGTGCCAGCAGTGAGTGGACCGGGACAGGGTTAGCCAAAAACATTCAGTACTTC. It codes for CASSEWTGTGLAKNIQYF.

Comment on this clonotype: The CDR3 does not end in the conserved phenylalanine or tryptophan, so this is likely a read error. The limits of the CDR3 on the DNA are not certain, so only TCRdb's listed CDR3 is given. The chain is built from TRBV19 and TRBJ2-7; no check of the table's D call, TRBD2, against the DNA was made. Germline CDR1 reads LNHDA; CDR2 reads SQIVND (reference sequence). The CDR3 has 9 residues if both end residues are counted. The CDR3 loop reads CASSIVLAG.

The chain employs TRBV18 and TRBJ2-5; TRBD1 matches 9 bases. This CDR3 is 15 amino acids long. V was pared by 6 bases and J by 5 bases, with 10 bases of the junction left unmatched. Germline V lookup: CDR1 KGHSH, CDR2 LQKENI. CDR3 in amino acids: CASSPEQGAAETQYF. The CDR3 nucleotides read TGTGCCAGCTCCCCTGAACAGGGGGCGGCGGAGACCCAGTACTTC.

The chain employs TRBV29-1 and TRBJ1-2; D unresolved. Trimming took off 4 bases at V and 4 bases at J, with 10 bases between the two ends. The CDR3 consists of 12 residues. Germline values: CDR1 SQVTM, CDR2 ANQGSEA. CDR3 DNA: TGCAGCGTTGGGACGTCAGGCTATGGCTACACCTTC. Amino acid sequence: CSVGTSGYGYTF.

This clonotype was counted at least ten times. The J gene is TRBJ1-4, the V gene TRBV15; unclear D gene. Per the germline V gene, CDR1 is LNHNV and CDR2 is YYDKDF (reference sequence). The CDR3 is made up of 12 amino acids. V was clipped by 4 bases and J by 8 bases, with 8 bases between them. As DNA, the CDR3 is TGTGCCACCAGCATTAATAGGGAAAAACTGTTTTTT. Its protein product is CATSINREKLFF.

The chain employs TRBV24-1 and TRBJ2-7; 7 bases map to TRBD1. The CDR3 is 13 residues long. Germline V lookup: CDR1 KGHDR, CDR2 SFDVKD. The junction had 11 bases not matched to a gene; V was cut back by 9 bases and J by 7 bases. CDR3 DNA sequence: TGTGCCACCGACGCAAAAGGGGGCCGGGAGCAGTACTTC. This gives the protein CATDAKGGREQYF.

This chain joins TRBV29-1 and TRBJ2-1; D might be TRBD2 (5 bases). There are 13 residues in the CDR3. Looked up from germline, CDR1 is SQVTM and CDR2 is ANQGSEA. Trimming stripped 0 bases from V and 9 bases from J, with 12 bases between. The CDR3: CSVEDIGGTEQFF. CDR3 in DNA: TGCAGCGTTGAAGATATTGGAGGAACTGAGCAGTTCTTC.

There are many counts of this clonotype. CDR3 nucleotide sequence: TGTGCCACCAGTGAGAATCCGGGACTAGGCCGGGAGACCCAGTACTTC. It codes for CATSENPGLGRETQYF. This chain connects TRBV24-1 to TRBJ2-5; 8 bases fit TRBD2. Germline CDR1 KGHDR, CDR2 SFDVKD. This CDR3 is built from 16 residues. V lost 4 bases, J lost 5 bases, and 11 bases stayed unmatched.

This clonotype turned up a few times. A much bigger clone sits one base away, suggesting this may be a read error. V usage is TRBV19 and J usage is TRBJ2-1; 12 bases map to TRBD2. The CDR3 runs 16 residues. The germline V gene has CDR1 LNHDA and CDR2 SQIVND (reference sequence). CDR3 sequence reads: CSSSILAGGPYNEQFF. The CDR3 nucleotides are TGTTCCAGTAGTATCCTAGCGGGGGGGCCTTACAATGAGCAGTTCTTC.

V usage is TRBV10-3 and J usage is TRBJ1-3, with 8 bases matching TRBD1. V lost 9 bases to trimming and J lost 3 bases; unmatched junction nucleotides: 4. Germline V gene data show CDR1 as ENHRY and CDR2 as SYGVKD. The CDR3 is 13 amino acids. The CDR3 reads CAMTGENGNTIYF. CDR3 bases: TGTGCCATGACAGGGGAGAATGGAAACACCATATATTTT.

Turning to this clonotype: This sequence may be a read error, since a much larger clone differs from it by one base. The chain has TRBV5-1 and TRBJ1-2; no reliable D call. Trimming took off 1 base at V and 6 bases at J, with 13 bases between the two ends. The length of the CDR3 is 14 residues. CDR1 is SGHRS, CDR2 YFSETQ, per germline. The CDR3 region is CASSLTAGTHGYTF. CDR3 coding DNA: TGCGCCAGCAGCTTGACTGCGGGAACCCATGGCTACACCTTC.

A few counts support this clonotype. The J gene is TRBJ1-1, the V gene TRBV18; perhaps TRBD1 as D (6 bases). Trimming removed 0 bases from V and 10 bases from J, with 12 bases in between. Germline CDR1 is KGHSH and CDR2 is LQKENI. This CDR3 comprises 13 residues. The CDR3 region is CASSPPAGVTAFF. The CDR3 bases are TGTGCCAGCTCACCACCGGCAGGGGTTACAGCTTTCTTT.

The chain couples TRBV19 to TRBJ1-5; D not resolved. Germline V gives CDR1 LNHDA, CDR2 SQIVND (reference sequence). Trimming took off 1 base at V and 7 bases at J, with 5 bases between the two ends. CDR3 length equals 12 residues. DNA of the CDR3: TGTGCCAGTAGTATAGGGGCCCAGCCCCAGCATTTT. Its translation is CASSIGAQPQHF.

In its sample, this clonotype was seen many times. In DNA, the CDR3 is TGTGCCAGCAGCTTAACGGGGGGAACCAATGAGCAGTTCTTC. Protein product: CASSLTGGTNEQFF. This chain connects TRBV7-3 to TRBJ2-1, with D perhaps matching TRBD2 (6 bases). Trimming shortened V by 0 bases and J by 6 bases, and 9 bases separated the two germline ends. Germline assignment: CDR1 SGHTA and CDR2 FQGTGA. The CDR3 contains 14 residues.